The text below deals with one TCR beta chain. Participants were placed into cohorts based on the clinical history they reported. The repertoire was sequenced with immunoSEQ multiplex PCR; TCRdb's copy has only in-frame clones and lacks some. This table has roughly 320,000 clones, 70% to 90% appearing once. The entry originates in a study of blood T cell repertoires in COVID-19. Study context: Donors in the United States, Italy and Spain gave samples during acute or convalescent COVID-19. Sample material is recorded as cDNA or gDNA derived from T cells, B-cell-depleted T cells, or PBMCs.

Material: PBMCs or T cells enriched from blood (not recorded which). This TCR was sampled from a man aged 25-45 years who had recovered from COVID-19.

CDR3 loop: CASSQDSYVWGAEETQYF. The CDR3, as DNA: TGTGCCAGCAGCCAAGATTCGTATGTCTGGGGCGCGGAGGAGACCCAGTACTTC. This sequence joins TRBV14 and TRBJ2-5; the D gene is possibly TRBD1 (5 bases). The CDR3 runs to 18 residues. CDR1 SGHDN and CDR2 FVKESK come from the germline V gene. Trimming took off 0 bases at V and 5 bases at J, with 22 bases between the two ends.